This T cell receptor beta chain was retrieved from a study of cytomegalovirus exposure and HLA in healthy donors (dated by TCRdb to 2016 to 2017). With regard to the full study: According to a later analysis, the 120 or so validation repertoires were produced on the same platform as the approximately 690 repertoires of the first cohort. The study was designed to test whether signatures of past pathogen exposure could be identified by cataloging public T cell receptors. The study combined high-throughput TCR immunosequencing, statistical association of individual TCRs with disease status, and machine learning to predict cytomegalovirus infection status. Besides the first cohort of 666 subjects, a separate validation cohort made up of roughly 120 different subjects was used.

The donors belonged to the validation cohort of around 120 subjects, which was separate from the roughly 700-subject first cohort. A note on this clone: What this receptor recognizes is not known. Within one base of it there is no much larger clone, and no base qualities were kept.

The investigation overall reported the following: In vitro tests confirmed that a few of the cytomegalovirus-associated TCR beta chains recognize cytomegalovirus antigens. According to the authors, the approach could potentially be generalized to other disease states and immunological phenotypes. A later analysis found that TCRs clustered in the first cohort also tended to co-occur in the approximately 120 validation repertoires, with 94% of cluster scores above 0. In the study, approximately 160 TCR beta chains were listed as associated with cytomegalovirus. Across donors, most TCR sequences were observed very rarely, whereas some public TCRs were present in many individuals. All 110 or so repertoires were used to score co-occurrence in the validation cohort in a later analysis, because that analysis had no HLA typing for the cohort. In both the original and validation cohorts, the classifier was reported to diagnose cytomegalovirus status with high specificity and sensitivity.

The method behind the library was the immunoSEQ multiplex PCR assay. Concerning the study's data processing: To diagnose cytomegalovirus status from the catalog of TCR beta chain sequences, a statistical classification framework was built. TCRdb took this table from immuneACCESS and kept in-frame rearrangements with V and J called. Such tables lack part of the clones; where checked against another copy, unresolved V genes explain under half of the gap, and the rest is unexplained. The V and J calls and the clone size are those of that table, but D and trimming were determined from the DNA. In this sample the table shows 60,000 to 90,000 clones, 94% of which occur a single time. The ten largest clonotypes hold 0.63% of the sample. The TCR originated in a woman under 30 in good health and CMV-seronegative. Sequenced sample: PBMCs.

CDR3 sequence: CASSQTSGKETQYF. The DNA reads as follows: TGTGCCAGCAGCCAGACTAGCGGTAAAGAGACCCAGTACTTC. The chain links TRBV5-4 with TRBJ2-5; the junction holds 9 bases that match TRBD2. Trimming takes 4 bases off V and 3 bases off J; junction bases not matched to a gene: 4. In the germline V gene (reference sequence), CDR1 corresponds to SGHNT and CDR2 to YYREEE. From the cysteine up to the phenylalanine, the CDR3 has a length of 14 residues. The kept DNA is CDR3 alone, 42 bases in frame from the first base.